The sample holds one count of the clone carrying this T cell receptor beta chain. Enrollment of patients from Seattle took place during active infection, with longitudinal follow-up. These data come from a study of blood T cell repertoires in COVID-19. The overall study: Whether acute or convalescent, the COVID-19 samples came from the United States, Italy and Spain. Nucleic acid was either cDNA or gDNA, and it came from T cells, B-cell-depleted T cells, or PBMCs.

In the study's own analysis: Estimation of nucleated cell counts was performed using reference gene primer amplification. The method was immunoSEQ multiplex PCR; TCRdb's version includes in-frame clones alone and lacks a portion of them. The DNA was the basis for D and trimming; V, J and clone size are from that table. The sample includes some 50,000 clones, about nine tenths of them seen just once. This TCR came from a woman older than 75 with COVID-19, enrolled during active disease. Sequencing used peripheral blood.

The CDR3 protein is CASSIDRYEQYF. The CDR3 DNA follows: TGTGCCAGCAGCATCGACAGATACGAGCAGTACTTC. V usage is TRBV5-4 and J usage is TRBJ2-7; D is perhaps TRBD1 (5 bases). The CDR3 consists of 12 residues. Trimming took 4 bases from V and 4 from J, leaving 9 bases between them. Germline CDR1 reads SGHNT; CDR2 reads YYREEE (reference sequence). Full variable domain (missing parts from reference TRBV5-4 and TRBJ2-7): ETGVTQSPTHLIKTRGQQVTLRCSSQSGHNTVSWYQQALGQGPQFIFQYYREEENGRGNFPPRFSGLQFPNYSSELNVNALELDDSALYLCASSIDRYEQYFGPGTRLTVT.